The clone carrying this T cell receptor (beta chain) occurred many times. Its specificity is unknown. The cDNA was synthesized by 5'RACE incorporating 10-nucleotide random UMIs. TCRdb reprocessed the 5' RACE reads with MiXCR, giving one entry per CDR3 protein. This sample has roughly 70,000 distinct CDR3 sequences, with around 5% found just once. Germline-derived CDR1 and CDR2 are DFQATT and SNEGSKA (reference sequence). V gave up 3 bases and J gave up 5 bases, with 17 bases separating them. The length of the CDR3 is 15 residues. This sample is drawn from a study of neurological immune-mediated disorders. Broader study findings: No expanded-clone CDR3 amino acid sequence recurred across subjects, suggesting private TCR-beta repertoires. One related-CDR3 cluster, identified by phylogenetic grouping, held the repertoires of 18 of 34 multiple sclerosis patients and was a possible signature.

Material for sequencing was PBMCs. The TCR was taken from a woman in her 70s with multiple sclerosis. The rearrangement uses TRBV20-1 and TRBJ2-1; D perhaps matches TRBD2 (6 bases). Here the CDR3 reads CSARPETGDHNEQFF. CDR3 sequence (DNA): TGCAGTGCTAGGCCTGAGACGGGGGATCACAATGAGCAGTTCTTC.